Listed below are T cell receptor beta chains from one sample, sequenced in a study of OX40 agonist ivuxolimab in advanced cancers. This table comes from immunoSEQ multiplex PCR, and its TCRdb copy is limited to in-frame clones, with some not included. Among approximately 70,000 clones listed, approximately 85% were seen once. Sample: CD4+ or CD8+ T cells sorted from blood, taken in a trial of the OX40 agonist ivuxolimab. Receptors were obtained from an adult with an advanced solid tumor such as melanoma, head and neck, liver or kidney cancer. CDR3s leave out the opening cysteine and the closing phenylalanine or tryptophan. Expanded clones are given a class, and other clones once, few, many or no size at all.

len	abundance	v_gene	j_gene	CDR3aa
15	-	TRBV13	TRBJ2-2	ASSSLDRGAWTGELF
11	-	TRBV6-6	TRBJ1-1	ASSTPGAHEAF
12	-	TRBV5-1	TRBJ2-7	ASSFGTDYYEQY
16	-	TRBV19	TRBJ1-1	ASSGGPKTGRLNTEAF
16	-	TRBV5-5	TRBJ2-1	ASRRVSGQLSSYNEQF
13	-	TRBV28	TRBJ2-3	ASSFSGGNTDTQY
14	-	TRBV19	TRBJ2-3	ASSKRLPDGTDTQY
10	-	TRBV2	TRBJ1-2	ASVGDNYGYT
14	-	TRBV7-2	TRBJ1-5	ASSLVSGDGNQPQH
11	-	TRBV27	TRBJ1-1	ASSLNRDTEAF
15	-	TRBV15	TRBJ2-2	ATSRSRGEAVGGELF
13	-	TRBV7-9	TRBJ2-7	ASSLFPGQTYEQY
16	-	TRBV27	TRBJ2-3	ASSLSLAGVLLGDTQY
13	-	TRBV15	TRBJ2-7	ATSRAGGNSYEQY
14	-	TRBV11-2	TRBJ1-4	ASSSRQGGNSEKLF
13	-	TRBV2	TRBJ2-7	ASSPTSGSGGEQY
12	-	TRBV7-2	TRBJ2-7	ASSLRDRTYEQY
13	-	TRBV5-5	TRBJ2-2	ASKVRSDYTGELF
12	-	TRBV7-9	TRBJ2-7	ASSFLQGAGEQY
12	-	TRBV28	TRBJ1-5	ASSPGQKNQPQH
13	-	TRBV4-2	TRBJ2-7	ASSQEMGQGYEQY
12	few	TRBV6-6	TRBJ1-1	ASSYPQWNTEAF
11	-	TRBV7-7	TRBJ1-4	ASSLDQGEKLF
11	-	TRBV15	TRBJ1-5	ATLASPHQPQH
11	-	TRBV27	TRBJ2-3	ASMVGSTDTQY
11	-	TRBV4-2	TRBJ2-7	ASSQDEGLEQY
12	few	TRBV18	TRBJ1-1	ASSPGGRNTEAF
14	-	TRBV19	TRBJ1-5	ASSIDLAGGGQPQH
10	-	TRBV10-3	TRBJ1-5	AISESSQPQH
11	-	TRBV2	TRBJ2-7	ASSVQGSYEQY
13	-	TRBV2	TRBJ1-4	ASVSTGVGSEKLF
13	-	TRBV19	TRBJ1-1	ASSIPFGGNTEAF
12	few	TRBV10-3	TRBJ2-3	AISEDGMADTQY
13	-	TRBV2	TRBJ2-5	ANARLAGTQETQY
12	-	TRBV25-1	TRBJ2-2	ASGTGERFRELF
13	-	TRBV6-4	TRBJ2-1	ASAREVAGGNEQF
12	-	TRBV5-5	TRBJ2-7	ASSLVGRAYEQY
13	-	TRBV5-1	TRBJ2-5	ASSSLAGSGETQY
12	-	TRBV5-1	TRBJ2-1	ASSVGLAGNEQF
14	-	TRBV28	TRBJ2-1	ASSPPRLAAYNEQF
11	-	TRBV25-1	TRBJ2-1	ASRDKSYNEQF